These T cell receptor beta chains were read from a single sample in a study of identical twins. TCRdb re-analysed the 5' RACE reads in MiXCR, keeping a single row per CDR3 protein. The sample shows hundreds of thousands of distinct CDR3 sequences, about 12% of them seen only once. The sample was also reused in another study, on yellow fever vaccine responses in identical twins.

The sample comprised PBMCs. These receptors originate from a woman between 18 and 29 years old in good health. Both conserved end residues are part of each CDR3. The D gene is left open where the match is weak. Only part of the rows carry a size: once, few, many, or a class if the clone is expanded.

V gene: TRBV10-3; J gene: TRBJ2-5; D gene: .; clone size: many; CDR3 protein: CAISGGTQETQYF; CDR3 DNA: TGTGCCATCAGTGGGGGCACCCAAGAGACCCAGTACTTC
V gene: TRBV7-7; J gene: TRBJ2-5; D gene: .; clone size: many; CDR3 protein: CASSLASRETQYF; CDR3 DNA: TGTGCCAGCAGCTTGGCCTCACGAGAGACCCAGTACTTC
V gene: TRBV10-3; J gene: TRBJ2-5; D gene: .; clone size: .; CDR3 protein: CATLPSEQETQYF; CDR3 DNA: TGTGCCACCCTCCCTAGCGAGCAAGAGACCCAGTACTTC
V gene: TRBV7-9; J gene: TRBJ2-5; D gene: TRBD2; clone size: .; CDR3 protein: CASSRPGLADQETQYF; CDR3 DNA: TGTGCCAGCAGCCGCCCGGGACTAGCGGACCAAGAGACCCAGTACTTC
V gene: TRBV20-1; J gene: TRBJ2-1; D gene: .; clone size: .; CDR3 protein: CSARGSTAHEQFF; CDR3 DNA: TGCAGTGCGAGGGGCTCTACGGCTCATGAGCAGTTCTTC
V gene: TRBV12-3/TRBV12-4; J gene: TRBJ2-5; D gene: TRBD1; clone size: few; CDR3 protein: CASSFGDRGLETQYF; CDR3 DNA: TGTGCCAGCAGTTTCGGGGACAGGGGGTTAGAGACCCAGTACTTC
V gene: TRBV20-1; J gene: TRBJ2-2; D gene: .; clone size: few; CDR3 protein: CSAPTGVGGELFF; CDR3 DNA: TGCAGTGCTCCCACGGGGGTGGGCGGGGAGCTGTTTTTT
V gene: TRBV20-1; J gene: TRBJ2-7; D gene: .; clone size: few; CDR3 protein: CSARGLGVAYEQYF; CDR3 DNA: TGCAGTGCTAGGGGCCTAGGCGTAGCCTACGAGCAGTACTTC
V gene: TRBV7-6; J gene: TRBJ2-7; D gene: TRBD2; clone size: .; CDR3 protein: CASSLTSGSAYEQYF; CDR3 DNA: TGTGCCAGCAGCTTAACTAGCGGGAGCGCCTACGAGCAGTACTTC
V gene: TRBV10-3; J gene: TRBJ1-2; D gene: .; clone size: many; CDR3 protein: CAISSVRYGYTF; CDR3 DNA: TGTGCCATCAGCTCAGTAAGATATGGCTACACCTTC
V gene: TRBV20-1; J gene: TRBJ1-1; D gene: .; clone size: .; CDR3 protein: CSGAGGVNTEAFF; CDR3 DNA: TGCAGCGGTGCCGGGGGAGTGAACACTGAAGCTTTCTTT
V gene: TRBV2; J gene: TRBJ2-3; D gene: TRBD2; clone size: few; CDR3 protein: CASSKIAGGPSDTQYF; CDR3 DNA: TGTGCCAGCAGTAAAATAGCGGGAGGGCCATCAGATACGCAGTATTTT
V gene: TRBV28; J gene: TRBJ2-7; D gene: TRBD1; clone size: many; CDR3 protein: CASSLVQGANEQYF; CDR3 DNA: TGTGCCAGCAGTTTAGTACAGGGGGCCAACGAGCAGTACTTC
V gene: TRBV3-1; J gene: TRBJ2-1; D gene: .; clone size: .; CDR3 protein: CASSQPDSRNEQFF; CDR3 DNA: TGTGCCAGCAGCCAACCCGACTCGCGCAATGAGCAGTTCTTC
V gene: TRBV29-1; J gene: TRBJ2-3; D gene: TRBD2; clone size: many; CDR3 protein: CSVESPSGSPDTQYF; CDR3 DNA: TGCAGCGTTGAGAGCCCTAGCGGGAGCCCAGATACGCAGTATTTT
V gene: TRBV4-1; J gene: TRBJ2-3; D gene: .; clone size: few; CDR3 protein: CASSPQFPLTDTQYF; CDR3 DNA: TGCGCCAGCAGCCCCCAGTTCCCCCTCACAGATACGCAGTATTTT
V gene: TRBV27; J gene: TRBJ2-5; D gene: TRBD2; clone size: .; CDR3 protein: CASSPRTSGGVSETQYF; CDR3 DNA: TGTGCCAGCAGTCCCCGGACTAGCGGGGGGGTCTCAGAGACCCAGTACTTC
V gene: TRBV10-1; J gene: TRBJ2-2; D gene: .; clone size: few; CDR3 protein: CASSESDVTGELFF; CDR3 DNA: TGCGCCAGCAGTGAGTCGGATGTCACCGGGGAGCTGTTTTTT
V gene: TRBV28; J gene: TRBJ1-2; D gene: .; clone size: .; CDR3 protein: CASNGVEPYGYTF; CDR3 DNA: TGTGCCAGCAACGGCGTAGAACCTTATGGCTACACCTTC
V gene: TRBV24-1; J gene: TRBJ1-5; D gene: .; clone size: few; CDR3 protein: CATSEKGQINQPQHF; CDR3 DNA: TGTGCCACCAGTGAAAAAGGACAGATAAATCAGCCCCAGCATTTT
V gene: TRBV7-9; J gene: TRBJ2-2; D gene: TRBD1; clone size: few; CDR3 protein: CASSSSGQGSTGELFF; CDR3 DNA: TGTGCCAGCAGCTCATCGGGACAGGGGAGTACCGGGGAGCTGTTTTTT
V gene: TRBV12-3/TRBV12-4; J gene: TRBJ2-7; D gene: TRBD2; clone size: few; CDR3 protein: CASSSTELLAGGYEQYF; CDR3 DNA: TGTGCCAGCAGTTCGACTGAACTACTAGCGGGGGGCTACGAGCAGTACTTC
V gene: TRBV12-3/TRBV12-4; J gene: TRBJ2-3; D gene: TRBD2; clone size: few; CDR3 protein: CASGPGGGSTDTQYF; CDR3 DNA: TGTGCCAGCGGACCCGGCGGGGGGAGCACAGATACGCAGTATTTT
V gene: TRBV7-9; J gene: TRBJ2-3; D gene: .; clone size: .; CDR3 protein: CASSPPGVGIADTQYF; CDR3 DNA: TGTGCCAGCAGCCCACCGGGGGTGGGGATAGCGGATACGCAGTATTTT
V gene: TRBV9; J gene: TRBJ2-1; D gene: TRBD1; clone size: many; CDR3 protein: CASGTGGVGAYNEQFF; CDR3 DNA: TGTGCCAGCGGGACAGGGGGCGTCGGGGCTTACAATGAGCAGTTCTTC
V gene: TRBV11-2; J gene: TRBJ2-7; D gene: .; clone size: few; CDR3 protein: CASSLDRLNEQYF; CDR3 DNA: TGTGCCAGCAGCTTAGATCGGCTTAACGAGCAGTACTTC
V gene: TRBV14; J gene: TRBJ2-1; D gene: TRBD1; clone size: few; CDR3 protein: CASSHSGTGYHQTDNEQFF; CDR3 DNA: TGTGCCAGCAGCCACTCCGGGACAGGGTATCATCAAACGGACAATGAGCAGTTCTTC
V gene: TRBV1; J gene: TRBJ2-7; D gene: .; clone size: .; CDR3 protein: CTSSQSARTSGVSYEQYF; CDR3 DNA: TGCACCAGCAGCCAAAGCGCCAGGACTAGCGGGGTATCCTACGAGCAGTACTTC
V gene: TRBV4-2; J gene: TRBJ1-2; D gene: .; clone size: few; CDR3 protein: CASSHNPPRKPNYGYTF; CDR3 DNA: TGTGCCAGCAGCCACAACCCCCCTCGGAAACCTAACTATGGCTACACCTTC
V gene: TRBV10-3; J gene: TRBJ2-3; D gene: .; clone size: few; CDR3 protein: CAISERGLAASTDTQYF; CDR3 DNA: TGTGCCATCAGTGAGAGGGGGCTAGCGGCTAGCACAGATACGCAGTATTTT
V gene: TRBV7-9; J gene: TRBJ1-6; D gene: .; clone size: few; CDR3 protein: CASSLQGPNSPLHF; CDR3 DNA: TGTGCCAGCAGTCTACAGGGACCGAATTCACCCCTCCACTTT
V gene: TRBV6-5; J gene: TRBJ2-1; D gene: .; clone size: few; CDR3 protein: CASSNSASGEQFF; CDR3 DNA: TGTGCCAGCAGTAACAGTGCCAGCGGTGAGCAGTTCTTC
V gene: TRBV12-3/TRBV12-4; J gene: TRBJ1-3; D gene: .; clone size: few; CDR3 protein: CASSFGAGHSGNTIYF; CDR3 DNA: TGTGCCAGCAGTTTCGGCGCGGGCCACTCTGGAAACACCATATATTTT
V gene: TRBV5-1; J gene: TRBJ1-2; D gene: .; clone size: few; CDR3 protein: CASSLAASTGSYGYTF; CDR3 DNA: TGCGCCAGCAGCTTGGCCGCGAGTACAGGCTCTTATGGCTACACCTTC
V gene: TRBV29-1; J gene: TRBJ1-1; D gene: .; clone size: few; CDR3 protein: CSVGRGLGTEAFF; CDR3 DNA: TGCAGCGTTGGCAGAGGGCTGGGAACTGAAGCTTTCTTT
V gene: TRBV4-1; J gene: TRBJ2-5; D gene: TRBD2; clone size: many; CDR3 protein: CASSQVAGETQYF; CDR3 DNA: TGCGCCAGCAGCCAAGTAGCGGGAGAGACCCAGTACTTC
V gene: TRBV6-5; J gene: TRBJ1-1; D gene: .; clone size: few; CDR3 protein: CASSYSSMTARVQAFF; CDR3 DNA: TGTGCCAGCAGTTACTCCTCCATGACGGCCCGTGTTCAAGCTTTCTTT
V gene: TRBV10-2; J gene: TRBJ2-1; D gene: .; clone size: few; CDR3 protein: CASCKTYRENRNNEQFF; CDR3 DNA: TGCGCCAGCTGCAAGACCTATCGGGAGAACCGGAACAATGAGCAGTTCTTC
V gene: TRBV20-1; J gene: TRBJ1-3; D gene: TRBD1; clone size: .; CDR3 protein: CSARDRDSNSGNTIYF; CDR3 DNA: TGCAGTGCTAGAGATCGGGACAGCAACTCTGGAAACACCATATATTTT
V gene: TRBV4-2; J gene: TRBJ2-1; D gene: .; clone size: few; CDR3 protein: CASSQEWSGNYNEQFF; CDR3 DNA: TGTGCCAGCAGCCAAGAGTGGTCGGGAAATTACAATGAGCAGTTCTTC
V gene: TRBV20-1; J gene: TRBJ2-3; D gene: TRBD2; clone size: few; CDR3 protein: CSACPSGKTDTQYF; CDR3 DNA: TGCAGTGCCTGTCCTAGCGGGAAAACAGATACGCAGTATTTT
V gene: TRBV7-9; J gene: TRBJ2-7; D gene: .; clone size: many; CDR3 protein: CASSLIFGEQYF; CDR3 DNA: TGTGCCAGCAGCTTAATTTTTGGCGAGCAGTACTTC
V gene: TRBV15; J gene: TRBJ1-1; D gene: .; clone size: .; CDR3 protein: CATSRDYPGTLNTEAFF; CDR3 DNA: TGTGCCACCAGCAGAGATTACCCCGGGACATTGAACACTGAAGCTTTCTTT
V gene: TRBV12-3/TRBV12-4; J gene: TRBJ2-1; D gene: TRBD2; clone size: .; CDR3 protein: CATKGELAGFNEQFF; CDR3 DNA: TGTGCCACAAAAGGGGAGTTAGCGGGATTCAATGAGCAGTTCTTC